This T cell receptor beta chain was sequenced during a study of low-dose radiotherapy and immunotherapy resistance in tumors. On the study more broadly: Participants in Cohort 1 were administered 0.5 Gy per fraction at 2-week intervals, to a cumulative dose of 6.5 Gy. Intravenously given cyclophosphamide 200 mg/m2 followed a two-week schedule that placed each dose one day before radiation and immunotherapy.

V lost 1 base to trimming and J lost 2 bases, with 3 bases between them. The length of the CDR3 is 13 residues. Indicated time point: before trial treatment. It was nivolumab, ipilimumab, aspirin, low-dose cyclophosphamide and low-dose radiotherapy that donors received. TRAV- and TRBV-specific primers were used for first-strand cDNA, which covered alpha and beta chains. The PCR that amplified TCRs ran for around 21 cycles, relying on a constant-region primer and a V-primer adapter. The isolated mRNA underwent amplification through in vitro transcription. TCRdb fed the reads into MiXCR, producing one record per CDR3 protein. This sample carries around 65,000 distinct CDR3 sequences, about a quarter of them seen once, and the ten largest clones take approximately 7%.

The sample here was PBMCs, taken before treatment. The genes are TRBV12-3 or TRBV12-4 and TRBJ2-4; D not certain. The sequence came from a male donor with rectosigmoid adenocarcinoma. CDR3 residues: CASSLGPKNIQYF. The CDR3 DNA reads TGTGCCAGCAGTTTAGGTCCCAAAAACATTCAGTACTTC.